This T cell receptor (beta chain) came from a study of beta chain features in type 1 diabetes. Regarding this clone: The antigen remains unidentified.

The CDR3 is 15 amino acids. V gave up 4 bases and J gave up 5 bases; unmatched junction bases: 9. CDR1 and CDR2 (germline): SGDLS, YYNGEE. What was sequenced were expressed TCRB transcripts, since all of the isolated RNA had been reverse transcribed. For naive, central memory and regulatory T cell samples, reads averaged around 3.8 million. Measured with immunoSEQ multiplex PCR; TCRdb has only the in-frame clones, and not every one. Of about 370,000 clones detected, about 16% appear once; the ten largest clones hold about 0.018%. Broader study findings: In the patient group, naive, central memory and Treg TCRB repertoires seemed more alike than in the healthy donor group.

Without exception, sorted populations had purity beyond 95%. The clonotype originates from a woman aged 18-29 years in good health. The sample was naive CD4+ T cells from blood. This chain joins TRBV9 and TRBJ1-1, with 9 bases that match TRBD1. The CDR3 nucleotides are TGTGCCAGCAGCATACAGGGGGCGATACGGACTGAAGCTTTCTTT. This codes for CASSIQGAIRTEAFF.